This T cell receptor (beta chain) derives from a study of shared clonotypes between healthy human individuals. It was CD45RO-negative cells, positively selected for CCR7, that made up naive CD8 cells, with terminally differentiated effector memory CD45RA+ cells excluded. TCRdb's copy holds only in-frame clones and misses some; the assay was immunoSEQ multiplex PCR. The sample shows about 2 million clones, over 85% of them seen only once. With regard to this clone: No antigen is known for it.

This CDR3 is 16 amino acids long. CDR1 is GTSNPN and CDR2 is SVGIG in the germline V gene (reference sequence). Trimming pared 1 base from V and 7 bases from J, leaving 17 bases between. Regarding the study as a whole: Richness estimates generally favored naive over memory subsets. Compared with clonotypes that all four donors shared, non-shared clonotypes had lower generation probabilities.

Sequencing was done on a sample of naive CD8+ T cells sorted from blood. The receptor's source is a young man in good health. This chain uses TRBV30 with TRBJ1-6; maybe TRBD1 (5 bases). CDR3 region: CAWSALMGGWNSPLHF. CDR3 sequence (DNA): TGTGCCTGGAGTGCTCTGATGGGGGGTTGGAATTCACCCCTCCACTTT.